The T cell receptor beta chain under discussion was sequenced for a study of neurological immune-mediated disorders (dated by TCRdb to about 2019). About the full investigation: The study compared peripheral blood TCR-beta repertoires of HTLV-I-associated myelopathy (HAM/TSP) patients, multiple sclerosis patients and healthy controls using UMI-based sequencing. The roughly 110 TCR-beta libraries included longitudinal samples, technical triplicates and paired sorted CD4+ and CD8+ T-cell subsets alongside PBMC samples. The cohort included approximately 70 subjects: roughly 15 with HAM/TSP, some 34 with multiple sclerosis, and approximately 20 healthy controls.

This clonotype has a count of ten or more. The specificity of this receptor is unknown. No much larger clonotype is one base removed from it; base qualities were not supplied. The healthy controls were volunteers from a blood bank in Maryland, USA. For unsorted PBMC libraries, 2 million PBMCs were used after storage in RNAlater at -80 degrees C until RNA extraction. Peripheral blood was subjected to Ficoll-Hypaque density gradient centrifugation to isolate PBMCs, which were then cryopreserved in liquid nitrogen. cDNA was synthesized by template-switch 5'RACE using a primer carrying a 10-nucleotide random unique molecular identifier by which each TCR transcript was tagged. Every sequencing run yielded over 160 million TCR-beta sequences covering 15-18 subjects. Total RNA was extracted with the RNeasy kit. The KAPA Real-time Library Amplification kit was used to amplify TCR-beta VDJ regions with primers targeting the TCR constant region and the 5'RACE anchor. A first PCR added sample indexes and Illumina adaptors, after which a second PCR increased the library yield. After purification with Ampure beads, the TCR product of roughly 650 bp was size-selected on a 2% E-gel SizeSelection system. Library quality was checked on a Bioanalyzer, concentration was measured with Qubit, and libraries were quantified with the Kapa Library Quantification kit before pooling. Libraries were sequenced paired-end 2 x 150 bp on an Illumina HiSeq 2500. To increase sequence diversity, about 23-32% phiX was spiked into each library pool. Per the authors' processing: Quality-filtered reads were processed with the UMI-based MiGEC pipeline, and over 80% of raw TCR sequences were removed by the MiGEC pipeline during error correction. VDJ genes were aligned to IMGT germline references, and clonotypes were defined by unique CDR3 amino acid sequence plus V-J genes. Clonal expansion, Shannon diversity and CDR3 relatedness were evaluated with VDJtools (CalcPairwiseDistances, ClusterSamples), while phylogenetic trees were built in CLCbio workbench. Expanded clones were defined as having at least 8 unique UMIs, based on coefficient-of-variation modelling across technical triplicates. TCRdb passed the public sequencing reads through fastp at Q25 and MiXCR, retaining productive beta sequences. Each CDR3 protein gets just one entry, which takes the most common genes and DNA from the rows behind it. The V and J calls follow TCRdb's processing rather than the paper's. A total of around 15,000 distinct CDR3 sequences appear in this sample, less than 25% of them only once. 23% of the sample is taken by the ten largest.

Results and caveats for the whole study, not just this receptor: Across subjects, expanded clones never shared an identical CDR3 amino acid sequence, which suggests that the TCR-beta repertoires in every group were private. The highest TCR clonal expansion was observed in HAM/TSP patients, whereas the lowest was observed in MS patients, even when compared with healthy controls.

Trimmed from V: 5 bases; trimmed from J: 9 bases; junction bases lacking a gene match: 9. The CDR3 runs 14 residues from the cysteine to the phenylalanine. Of the read, only the CDR3 DNA is kept; its 42 bases are in frame from base 1. The germline V gene supplies CDR1 MNHEY and CDR2 SVGEGT. The chain was built from TRBV6-2 or TRBV6-3 and TRBJ2-1; a stretch of 8 junction bases matches TRBD2. Sequencing was carried out using PBMCs. The origin of this receptor is a man aged 45-65 years in good health. The CDR3 reads as follows: CASSRDAGGGEQFF. The sequenced DNA: TGTGCCAGCAGTCGCGACGCGGGAGGTGGTGAGCAGTTCTTC.